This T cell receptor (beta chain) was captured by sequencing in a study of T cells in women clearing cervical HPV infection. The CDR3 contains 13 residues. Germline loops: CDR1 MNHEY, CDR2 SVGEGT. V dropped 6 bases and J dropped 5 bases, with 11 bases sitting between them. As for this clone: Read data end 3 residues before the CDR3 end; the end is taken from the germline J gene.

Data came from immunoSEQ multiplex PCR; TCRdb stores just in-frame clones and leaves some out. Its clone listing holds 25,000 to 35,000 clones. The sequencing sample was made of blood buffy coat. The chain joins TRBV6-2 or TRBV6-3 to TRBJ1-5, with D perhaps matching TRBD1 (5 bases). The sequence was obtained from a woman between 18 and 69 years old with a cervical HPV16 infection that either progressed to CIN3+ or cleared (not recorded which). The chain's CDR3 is CASRGDSYQPQHF. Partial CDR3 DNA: TGTGCCAGCAGAGGAGACAGTTATCAGCCC.